The present entry profiles one TCR beta chain with its context. One Seattle source followed patients from active infection through their disease course. V shed 2 bases, J shed 1 base, and the junction held 4 bases outside the gene matches. CDR1 MDHEN and CDR2 SYDVKM come from the germline V gene. The CDR3 runs to 15 residues. The sample is drawn from a study of blood T cell repertoires in COVID-19. Study-wide context: Researchers got acute and convalescent COVID-19 samples from the United States, Italy and Spain.

Sequenced by immunoSEQ multiplex PCR; TCRdb stores in-frame clones only, minus some. The table shows some 130,000 clones, with about 92% occurring only once. This sequence originates from a man aged 55 to 69 with COVID-19, enrolled during active disease. The V and J genes are TRBV28 and TRBJ2-5; 7 bases match TRBD2. The sample was peripheral blood. CDR3: CASSLPGGLQETQYF. CDR3 DNA: TGTGCCAGCAGTTTACCGGGAGGTCTCCAAGAGACCCAGTACTTC. Combining the CDR3 with reference TRBV28 and TRBJ2-5 gives the whole variable domain DVKVTQSSRYLVKRTGEKVFLECVQDMDHENMFWYRQDPGLGLRLIYFSYDVKMKEKGDIPEGYSVSREKKERFSLILESASTNQTSMYLCASSLPGGLQETQYFGPGTRLLVL.